These 14 T cell receptor beta chains were sequenced from one sample in a study of blood T cell repertoires in COVID-19. Sequencing used immunoSEQ multiplex PCR; TCRdb keeps in-frame clones, though not all of them. The sample has 370,000 or so clones, 87% seen once. The sample was PBMCs or T cells enriched from blood (not recorded which). Receptors originate from a man aged 25-45 years who had recovered from COVID-19.

The DNA for the CDR3 is TGTGCCAGCAGCCGAGCAAGAACAGGACTGAACACTGAAGCTTTCTTT. This translates into CASSRARTGLNTEAFF. The chain has TRBV14 and TRBJ1-1, with D possibly TRBD1 on 5 matching bases. V lost 4 bases and J lost 0, with 15 bases in between. There are 16 residues in the CDR3. CDR1 and CDR2 (germline): SGHDN, FVKESK. Full variable domain (outside the CDR3, taken from reference TRBV14 and TRBJ1-1): EAGVTQFPSHSVIEKGQTVTLRCDPISGHDNLYWYRRVMGKEIKFLLHFVKESKQDESGMPNNRFLAERTGGTYSTLKVQPAELEDSGVYFCASSRARTGLNTEAFFGQGTRLTVV.

This clone is a singleton in its sample. The genes are TRBV4-3 and TRBJ1-2; D may be TRBD1 (5 bases). This CDR3 is built from 17 residues. Germline V gene sequence: CDR1 LGHNA, CDR2 YSLEER. The V and J ends lost 0 bases and 1 base respectively, with 15 bases between them. CDR3 sequence: CASSQDVPRQGNYGYTF. DNA of the CDR3: TGCGCCAGCAGCCAAGATGTTCCCCGTCAGGGTAACTATGGCTACACCTTC.

In its sample, this clone was seen a few times. The genes are TRBV27 and TRBJ1-5, with D maybe TRBD1 (5 bases). Trimming removed 2 bases at V and 1 base at J, with 12 bases between. Per germline, CDR1 MNHEY and CDR2 SMNVEV (reference sequence). The CDR3 runs to 16 residues. This chain's CDR3 is CASSLKVPGSNQPQHF. CDR3 nucleotides: TGTGCCAGCAGTTTAAAGGTCCCAGGGAGCAATCAGCCCCAGCATTTT.

The chain employs TRBV19 and TRBJ2-3, with 10 bases fitting TRBD1. Losses at the gene ends were 7 bases for V and 5 bases for J; bases not matched to a gene: 6. The CDR3 length is 14 residues. From germline, CDR1 is LNHDA and CDR2 SQIVND (reference sequence). The CDR3 protein is CASIPGTGVDTQYF. The DNA of the CDR3 is TGTGCCAGTATTCCCGGGACAGGGGTAGATACGCAGTATTTT.

The rearrangement links TRBV5-1 to TRBJ1-1; possibly TRBD1 for D (6 bases). The CDR3 is 16 residues long. CDR1 is SGHRS, CDR2 YFSETQ, per germline. Trimming took off 0 bases at V and 0 bases at J, with 12 bases between the two ends. The CDR3 here is CASSLGSRDMNTEAFF. CDR3 in DNA: TGCGCCAGCAGCTTGGGCTCCCGGGACATGAACACTGAAGCTTTCTTT.

The CDR3 sequence: CASSLAGTPYF. In DNA form, the CDR3 reads TGTGCCAGCAGCTTGGCGGGGACACCGTACTTC. This chain connects TRBV5-6 to TRBJ2-7; D is perhaps TRBD1 (6 bases). Germline loops: CDR1 SGHDT, CDR2 YYEEEE. The CDR3 spans 11 residues. V was clipped by 0 bases and J by 12 bases, with 10 bases between them.

The chain employs TRBV6-5 and TRBJ1-2, with D unclear. The ends were cut back, 2 bases at V and 5 bases at J, with 12 bases in the middle. Germline lookup yields CDR1 MNHEY and CDR2 SVGAGI. The CDR3 has 14 amino acids. The DNA for the CDR3 is TGTGCCAGCAGTTACAAGCTCTCGGGGTATGGCTACACCTTC. It yields the protein CASSYKLSGYGYTF.

The chain uses TRBV7-8 and TRBJ1-4; a weak D match, TRBD1 (5 bases). The germline V and J ends were trimmed by 6 bases and 7 bases, with 12 bases remaining between them. Germline CDR1 SGHVS, CDR2 FQNEAQ. CDR3 size: 13 residues. CDR3 amino acids: CASSFVGAEKLFF. Here the CDR3 DNA reads TGTGCCAGCAGTTTCGTTGGGGCTGAAAAACTGTTTTTT.

The chain uses TRBV7-2 and TRBJ1-1; the match to TRBD1 covers 8 bases. The CDR3 is 14 amino acids. The V and J ends lost 5 bases and 7 bases, in that order; junction bases with no gene match: 9. The germline gives CDR1 SGHTA, CDR2 FQGNSA. In nucleotides, the CDR3 is TGTGCCAGCAGCCTAAGACAGGGGTTGTATGAAGCTTTCTTT. This encodes CASSLRQGLYEAFF. The variable domain in full, with the rest retrieved from reference TRBV7-2 and TRBJ1-1, is GAGVSQSPSNKVTEKGKDVELRCDPISGHTALYWYRQSLGQGLEFLIYFQGNSAPDKSGLPSDRFSAERTGGSVSTLTIQRTQQEDSAVYLCASSLRQGLYEAFFGQGTRLTVV.

V is TRBV2 and J is TRBJ1-5; no clear D. Trimming pared 6 bases from V and 0 bases from J, leaving 12 bases between. CDR1 and CDR2 from the germline V gene are SNHLY and FYNNEI. CDR3 size: 15 residues. CDR3 bases: TGTGCCAGCAGCCTCCGAGGGTATAGCAATCAGCCCCAGCATTTT. This codes for CASSLRGYSNQPQHF.

The gene calls are TRBV9 and TRBJ1-6; no reliable D call. Trimming shortened V by 6 bases and J by 5 bases, and 18 bases separated the two germline ends. CDR3 length: 16 amino acids. Per the germline V gene, CDR1 is SGDLS and CDR2 is YYNGEE. The CDR3 sequence is CASNHRGGFHNSPLHF. In DNA, the CDR3 is TGTGCCAGCAACCACCGGGGTGGATTCCATAATTCACCCCTCCACTTT.

This chain links TRBV4-2 with TRBJ1-2; the D gene is possibly TRBD1 (5 bases). V was shortened by 0 bases and J by 4 bases, with 15 bases between the two germline ends. This CDR3 comprises 16 residues. Germline values: CDR1 LGHNA, CDR2 YNFKEQ. Here the CDR3 reads CASSQESAGLGYGYTF. CDR3 nucleotides: TGTGCCAGCAGCCAAGAGTCAGCGGGGCTCGGCTATGGCTACACCTTC.

The chain couples TRBV12-5 to TRBJ2-2, with TRBD1 matching 7 bases. Per the germline V gene, CDR1 is LGHNT and CDR2 is FRNRAP. Germline trimming cut 0 bases from V and 2 bases from J; bases unmatched to any gene: 9. The CDR3 is 18 residues long. The CDR3: CASGLVVGQGVNTGELFF. The DNA of the CDR3 is TGTGCTAGTGGTTTGGTAGTGGGGCAGGGGGTAAACACCGGGGAGCTGTTTTTT. Full variable domain (outside the CDR3, taken from reference TRBV12-5 and TRBJ2-2): DARVTQTPRHKVTEMGQEVTMRCQPILGHNTVFWYRQTMMQGLELLAYFRNRAPLDDSGMPKDRFSAEMPDATLATLKIQPSEPRDSAVYFCASGLVVGQGVNTGELFFGEGSRLTVL.

The chain recombines TRBV7-3 with TRBJ1-2; possible D gene TRBD1, 6 bases. The V end was cut by 8 bases, the J end by 0 bases, with 16 bases between. Germline CDR1 SGHTA, CDR2 FQGTGA. The CDR3 runs to 15 residues. CDR3 protein: CASRPGGSPNYGYTF. The CDR3 DNA follows: TGTGCCAGCCGCCCTGGGGGCTCCCCTAACTATGGCTACACCTTC.